This record covers a single T cell receptor (beta chain). Trimming left V 0 bases short and J 1 base short, with 3 bases between. This CDR3 comprises 13 residues. Germline CDR1 and CDR2: MNHEY and SVGAGI. This sample is part of a study of blood T cell repertoires in COVID-19. About the research overall: Donors in the United States, Italy and Spain gave samples during acute or convalescent COVID-19. T cells, B-cell-depleted T cells, or PBMCs supplied cDNA or gDNA.

Seattle's cohort entered during active infection and was followed longitudinally. Original analysis: From reference gene primer amplification, estimates of nucleated cell counts were derived. TCRdb's table, derived via immunoSEQ multiplex PCR, lists solely in-frame clones and lacks some. Clonal size and the V and J genes are those of that table, whereas D and trimming came from the DNA. Of around 50,000 clones listed, 75% to 90% were seen once; the top ten hold roughly a fifth. Sequencing input: peripheral blood. The receptor was derived from a woman of 80 years or more with COVID-19, enrolled during active disease. The chain recombines TRBV6-5 with TRBJ1-1; D not certain. The CDR3 DNA follows: TGTGCCAGCAGTTACTCCAAGAACACTGAAGCTTTCTTT. Translation gives CASSYSKNTEAFF.